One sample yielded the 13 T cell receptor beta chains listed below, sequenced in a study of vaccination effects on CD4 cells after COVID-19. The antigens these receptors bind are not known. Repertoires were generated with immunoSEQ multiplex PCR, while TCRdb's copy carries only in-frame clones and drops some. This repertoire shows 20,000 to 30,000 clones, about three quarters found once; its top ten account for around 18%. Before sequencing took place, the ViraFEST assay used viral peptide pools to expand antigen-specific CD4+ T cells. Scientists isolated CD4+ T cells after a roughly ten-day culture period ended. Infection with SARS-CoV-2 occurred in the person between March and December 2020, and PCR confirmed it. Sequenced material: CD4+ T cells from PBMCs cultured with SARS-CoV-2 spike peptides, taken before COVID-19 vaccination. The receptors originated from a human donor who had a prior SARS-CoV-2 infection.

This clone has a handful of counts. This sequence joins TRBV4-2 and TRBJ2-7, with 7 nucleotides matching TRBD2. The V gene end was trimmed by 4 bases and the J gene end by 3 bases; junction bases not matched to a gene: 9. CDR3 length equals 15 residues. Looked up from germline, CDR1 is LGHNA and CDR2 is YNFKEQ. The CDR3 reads CASSRGLGGNYEQYF. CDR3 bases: TGTGCCAGCAGCCGCGGACTAGGTGGGAACTACGAGCAGTACTTC.

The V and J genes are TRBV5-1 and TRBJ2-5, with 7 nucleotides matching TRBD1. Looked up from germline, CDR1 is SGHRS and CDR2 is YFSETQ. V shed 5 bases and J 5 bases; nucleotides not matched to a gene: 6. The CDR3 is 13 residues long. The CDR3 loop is CASRPGTAETQYF. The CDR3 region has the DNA TGCGCCAGCAGGCCAGGGACAGCGGAGACCCAGTACTTC.

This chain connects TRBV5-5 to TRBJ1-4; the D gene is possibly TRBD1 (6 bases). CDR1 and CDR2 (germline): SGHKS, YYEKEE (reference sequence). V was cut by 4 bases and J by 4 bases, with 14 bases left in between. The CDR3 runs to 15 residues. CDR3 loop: CASSGAGHVNEKLFF. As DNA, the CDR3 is TGTGCCAGCAGCGGGGCGGGACATGTTAATGAAAAACTGTTTTTT.

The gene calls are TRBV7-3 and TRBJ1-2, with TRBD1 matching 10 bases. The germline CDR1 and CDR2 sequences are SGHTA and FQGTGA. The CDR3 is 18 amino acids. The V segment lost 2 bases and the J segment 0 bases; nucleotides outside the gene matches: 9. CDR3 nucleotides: TGTGCCAGCAGCTTAGGGCCCGACAGGGGGCTCACTAACTATGGCTACACCTTC. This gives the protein CASSLGPDRGLTNYGYTF.

CDR3 sequence: CASSQFGREDQETQYF. The CDR3 DNA reads TGCGCCAGCAGTCAATTTGGGAGGGAAGACCAAGAGACCCAGTACTTC. This chain joins TRBV23-1 and TRBJ2-5; 7 bases map to TRBD2. TRBV23-1 is treated as an ORF (open reading frame) with a function not yet certain. This CDR3 contains 16 residues. J was trimmed by 0 bases and V by 1 base; bases with no gene match: 5.

CDR3 region: CASSSGIIQGSEQYF. The CDR3 DNA reads as TGCGCCAGCAGCTCGGGTATTATACAGGGGTCGGAGCAGTACTTC. V is TRBV5-1 and J is TRBJ2-7; 7 nucleotides match TRBD1. CDR3 size: 15 residues. CDR1 SGHRS and CDR2 YFSETQ come from the germline V gene. The junction had 13 bases not matched to a gene; V was cut back by 3 bases and J by 7 bases.

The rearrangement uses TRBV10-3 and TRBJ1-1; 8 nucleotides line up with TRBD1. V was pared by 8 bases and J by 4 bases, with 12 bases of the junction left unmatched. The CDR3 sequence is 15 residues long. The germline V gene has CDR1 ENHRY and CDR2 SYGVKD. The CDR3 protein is CAIPDRGRGSTEAFF. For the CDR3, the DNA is TGTGCCATCCCAGACAGGGGACGGGGGAGCACTGAAGCTTTCTTT.

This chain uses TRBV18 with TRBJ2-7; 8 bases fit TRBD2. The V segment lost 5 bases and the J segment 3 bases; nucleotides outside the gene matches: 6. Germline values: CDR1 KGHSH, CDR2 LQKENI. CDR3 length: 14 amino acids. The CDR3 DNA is TGTGCCAGCTCATCAGGACTAGCCGGCTACGAGCAGTACTTC. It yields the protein CASSSGLAGYEQYF. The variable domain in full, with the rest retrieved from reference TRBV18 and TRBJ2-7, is NAGVMQNPRHLVRRRGQEARLRCSPMKGHSHVYWYRQLPEEGLKFMVYLQKENIIDESGMPKERFSAEFPKEGPSILRIQQVVRGDSAAYFCASSSGLAGYEQYFGPGTRLTVT.

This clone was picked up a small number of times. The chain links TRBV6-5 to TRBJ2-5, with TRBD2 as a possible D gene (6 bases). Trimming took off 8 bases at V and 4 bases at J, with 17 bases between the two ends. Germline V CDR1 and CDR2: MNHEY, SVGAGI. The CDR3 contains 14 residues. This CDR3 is CASRSRGFPETQYF. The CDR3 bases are TGTGCCAGCCGGTCCCGGGGGTTCCCAGAGACCCAGTACTTC.

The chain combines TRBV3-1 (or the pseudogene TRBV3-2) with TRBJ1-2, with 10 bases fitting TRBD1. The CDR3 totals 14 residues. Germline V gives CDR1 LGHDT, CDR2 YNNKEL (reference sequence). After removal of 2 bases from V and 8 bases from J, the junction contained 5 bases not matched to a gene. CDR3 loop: CASSQTGQGGGYTF. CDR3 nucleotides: TGTGCCAGCAGCCAAACTGGACAGGGGGGCGGCTACACCTTC.

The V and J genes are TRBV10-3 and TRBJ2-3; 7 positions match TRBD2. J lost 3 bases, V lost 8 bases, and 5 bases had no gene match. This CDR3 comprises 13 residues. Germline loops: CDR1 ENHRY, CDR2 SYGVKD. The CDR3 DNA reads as TGTGCCATCGCGGGAGAGTTAACAGATACGCAGTATTTT. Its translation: CAIAGELTDTQYF.

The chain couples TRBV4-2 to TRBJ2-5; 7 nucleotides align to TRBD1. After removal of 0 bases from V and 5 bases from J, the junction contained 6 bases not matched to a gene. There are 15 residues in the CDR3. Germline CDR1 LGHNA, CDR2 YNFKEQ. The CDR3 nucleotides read TGTGCCAGCAGCCAAGATGGAACAGGGGATGAGACCCAGTACTTC. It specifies CASSQDGTGDETQYF.

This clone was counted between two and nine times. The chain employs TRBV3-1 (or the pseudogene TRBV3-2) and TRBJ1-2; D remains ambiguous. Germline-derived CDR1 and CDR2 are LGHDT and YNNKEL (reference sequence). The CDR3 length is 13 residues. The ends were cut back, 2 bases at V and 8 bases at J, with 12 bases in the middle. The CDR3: CASSQMGSEGYTF. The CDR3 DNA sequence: TGTGCCAGCAGCCAAATGGGGTCGGAGGGCTACACCTTC.